This T cell receptor (beta chain) came from a study of T cells expressing NK-cell markers. TCRdb reprocessed the 5' RACE reads, keeping one entry per CDR3 protein, no DNA. The sample totals some 340,000 distinct CDR3 sequences. This CDR3 is built from 15 residues. Germline V gene lookup returns CDR1 MNHNS and CDR2 SASEGT. This receptor was obtained from a man aged 18 to 69 in good health. The chain joins TRBV6-1 to TRBJ1-4; TCRdb proposes TRBD1, but this gene call is untestable without DNA. Material: blood T cells: a sorted CD56 or NKG2C T cell subset, CD4+ or CD8+ T cells, or bulk PBMC T cells (not recorded which). CDR3 residues: CASSNTGSTNEKLFF.